This T cell receptor (beta chain) was documented in a study of T-cell memory formation after mild COVID-19. Study-level findings and limits: The appearance of some responding clones in pre-infection memory suggested that cross-reactive memory joined. Contracting clones from day 15 to 85 showed balanced CD4/CD8; later expanders favored CD4+.

CDR1 is KGHDR, CDR2 SFDVKD, per germline. The CDR3 length is 13 residues. Trimming took 10 bases from V and 1 from J; bases not matched to a gene: 2. On this clonotype itself: Its cognate antigen is unknown.

TCRdb reprocessed the 5' RACE reads with MiXCR, giving one entry per CDR3 protein. The data contain fewer than 200,000 distinct CDR3 sequences, about a fifth of them seen just once; the ten biggest clones take up 3% to 4.5%. The sequence was obtained from a man between 18 and 29 years old who had mild COVID-19 (a few samples of this study predate the infection). Cell type and time point are not known. The gene calls are TRBV24-1 and TRBJ2-2; 7 positions match TRBD1. What was sequenced was PBMCs or a T cell subset sorted from them (not recorded which). In DNA, the CDR3 is TGTGCCACACGGACAGGGAACACCGGGGAGCTGTTTTTT. It is translated as CATRTGNTGELFF.